What follows are 11 T cell receptor beta chains derived from one specimen sequenced in a study of response to subunit inactivated influenza vaccine. Each CDR3 protein gets one entry after TCRdb re-called the RT-PCR reads with MiXCR. The sample records over 750,000 distinct CDR3 sequences, about 20% being singletons. The sample was PBMCs from blood, taken 4 to 6 days after vaccination. All receptors derive from a man aged 45 to 65 who received an inactivated influenza vaccine.

This clonotype was detected many times. The J gene is TRBJ2-2, the V gene TRBV12-3 or TRBV12-4; 9 bases map to TRBD2. Trimming took 6 bases from V and 0 from J; bases not matched to a gene: 8. The CDR3 is 17 residues long. The CDR3 nucleotides read TGTGCCAGCAGCCCCGAGACTAGCGGACCGAACACCGGGGAGCTGTTTTTT. This sequence encodes CASSPETSGPNTGELFF.

This clonotype was detected a few times. This chain connects TRBV5-6 to TRBJ1-5; D not certain. Trimming shortened V by 3 bases and J by 4 bases, and 14 bases separated the two germline ends. The CDR3 extends over 15 amino acids. In germline, CDR1 is SGHDT, CDR2 YYEEEE. CDR3 in DNA: TGTGCCAGCAGCTGGGGTCTACAGCTAAATCAGCCCCAGCATTTT. Protein product: CASSWGLQLNQPQHF.

The chain couples TRBV27 to TRBJ2-5; 10 bases align to TRBD2. The germline V gene has CDR1 MNHEY and CDR2 SMNVEV (reference sequence). The CDR3 runs to 15 residues. V lost 1 base to trimming and J lost 5 bases; unmatched junction nucleotides: 4. The CDR3 loop reads CASSLYRTSGETQYF. CDR3 bases: TGTGCCAGCAGTTTATACCGGACTAGCGGTGAGACCCAGTACTTC.

The chain is built from TRBV7-9 and TRBJ1-1; D gene ambiguous. The CDR3 totals 15 residues. Per the germline V gene, CDR1 is SEHNR and CDR2 is FQNEAQ (reference sequence). Trimming pared 5 bases from V and 1 base from J, leaving 14 bases between. This CDR3 reads CASSPLNEENTEAFF. In DNA form, the CDR3 reads TGTGCCAGCAGCCCCTTGAATGAGGAGAACACTGAAGCTTTCTTT.

The rearrangement links TRBV20-1 to TRBJ2-5, with TRBD2 matching over 10 bases. In germline, CDR1 is DFQATT, CDR2 SNEGSKA (reference sequence). After removal of 1 base from V and 5 bases from J, the junction contained 4 bases not matched to a gene. The CDR3 has 14 residues. CDR3 nucleotide sequence: TGCAGTGCTAGAGGCACTAGCGGGACGGAGACCCAGTACTTC. This encodes CSARGTSGTETQYF.

This clonotype was seen more than once but under ten times. The gene calls are TRBV10-3 and TRBJ2-2; tentatively, D is TRBD2 (6 bases). Trimming removed 10 bases from V and 0 bases from J, with 15 bases in between. CDR3 length equals 15 residues. CDR1 and CDR2 from the germline V gene are ENHRY and SYGVKD. The CDR3 protein is CATSLGGANTGELFF. As DNA, the CDR3 is TGTGCCACCTCCCTAGGAGGGGCGAACACCGGGGAGCTGTTTTTT.

The J gene is TRBJ2-7, the V gene TRBV5-1; D possibly uses TRBD1 or TRBD2 (5 bases each). CDR1 is SGHRS and CDR2 is YFSETQ in the germline V gene. The CDR3 is 14 residues long. Trimming cost V 3 bases and J 2 bases, with 12 bases left between them. The CDR3 protein is CASSWDAGAYEQYF. The DNA for the CDR3 is TGCGCCAGCAGCTGGGACGCGGGCGCCTACGAGCAGTACTTC. Full variable domain (rest looked up from reference TRBV5-1 and TRBJ2-7): KAGVTQTPRYLIKTRGQQVTLSCSPISGHRSVSWYQQTPGQGLQFLFEYFSETQRNKGNFPGRFSGRQFSNSRSEMNVSTLELGDSALYLCASSWDAGAYEQYFGPGTRLTVT.

This clonotype was detected a few times. The chain uses TRBV4-2 and TRBJ2-7; 8 bases line up with TRBD2. V was pared by 4 bases and J by 6 bases, with 8 bases of the junction left unmatched. Per the germline V gene, CDR1 is LGHNA and CDR2 is YNFKEQ. The CDR3 covers 14 residues. The CDR3 coding sequence is TGTGCCAGCAGCCCCACGGAAACTAGCGGCGAGCAGTACTTC. It encodes CASSPTETSGEQYF.

The chain combines TRBV7-9 with TRBJ2-4, with TRBD1 identical over 8 bases. Germline CDR1 SEHNR, CDR2 FQNEAQ (reference sequence). The CDR3 has 14 residues. V lost 4 bases, J lost 11 bases, and 10 bases stayed unmatched. CDR3 loop: CASSSNSGQGFQYF. CDR3 in DNA: TGTGCCAGCAGCTCCAATTCCGGACAGGGCTTTCAGTACTTC.

This clonotype was detected only a few times. CDR3 loop: CASSPTFLGQGGSEKLFF. CDR3 DNA sequence: TGTGCCAGCAGCCCCACCTTTCTCGGACAGGGCGGAAGTGAAAAACTGTTTTTT. The chain combines TRBV11-2 with TRBJ1-4, with TRBD1 identical over 8 bases. This CDR3 contains 18 residues. Germline V lookup: CDR1 SGHAT, CDR2 FQNNGV. V was clipped by 5 bases and J by 7 bases; unmatched bases: 18.

The chain recombines TRBV29-1 with TRBJ2-5; maybe TRBD1 (6 bases). CDR3 length: 14 residues. Between the trimmed V and J ends, which lost 4 bases and 5 bases, there was a span of 17 bases. The germline CDR1 and CDR2 sequences are SQVTM and ANQGSEA. CDR3 loop: CSVGSGSRGETQYF. In DNA form, the CDR3 reads TGCAGCGTTGGATCCGGCAGCAGGGGCGAGACCCAGTACTTC.